This TCR beta chain appears in the sequencing data of a study of neoadjuvant anti-PD-1 for oral cavity cancer (dated by TCRdb to about 2021). Some background on the complete study: Patients mostly received three to four biweekly doses of nivolumab at 3 mg/kg before curative-intent surgical resection. Patients without progression received a fourth nivolumab dose around day 43 and underwent definitive surgical resection on days 50-56. Under RECIST 1.1, patients with complete response, partial response or stable disease were classed as responders, and patients with progression were classed as non-responders. The parent correlative cohort included under 15 patients, with an approximately 35% response rate. Broader findings and caveats from the paper: After neoadjuvant nivolumab, non-responders showed significantly higher T cell clonality (Gini index) in PBMCs than responders did. Higher pretreatment blood Treg/Th17 ratios correlated with both higher pretreatment blood TCRbeta clonality and lower post-treatment tumor TCRbeta clonality. Only three patients per response group were included in the TCR analyses, and the authors called for validation in larger cohorts.

V sheds 0 bases and J sheds 4 bases, leaving 24 bases between their ends. Measured from the cysteine to the phenylalanine, the CDR3 is 19 residues long. CDR3 DNA is the only sequence kept; it has 57 bases, read in frame from the first base. CDR1 and CDR2 (MGHRA, YSYEKL) derive from the germline V gene. The time point label corresponds to: after neoadjuvant nivolumab, at surgical resection. Patients were newly diagnosed with stage II-IVA oral cavity squamous cell carcinoma and had received no prior systemic or radiation treatment. The cohort was composed of patients with HPV-negative, locally advanced oral cavity squamous cell carcinoma. Peripheral blood mononuclear cells were analyzed directly and were not maintained or expanded in culture. The samples were drawn from a longitudinal correlative study tied to a single-arm phase II trial testing neoadjuvant nivolumab in oral cavity squamous cell carcinoma. Subject-matched pre- and post-treatment PBMCs and tumors from three responders and three non-responders underwent genomic DNA-based TCRbeta sequencing. Peripheral blood mononuclear cells were drawn once before nivolumab treatment and a second time after treatment, when surgery took place. The Maxwell RSC DNA from Cells kit was used to extract genomic DNA from PBMCs.

This clone turned up a few times. The target of this receptor is not known. It has no much larger one-base neighbor in the sample; base qualities were not kept. For deep sequencing, PBMC libraries mostly used roughly 0.5 ug of input genomic DNA, with six replicates for each sample. The immunoSEQ hsTCRbeta kit was used to prepare TCRbeta libraries according to the manufacturer's instructions. The finished libraries were brought together in one pool at approximately 3 nM, which was then read using an Illumina NovaSeq 6000 S4 flow cell. The paper's processing steps were these. The immunoSEQ Analyzer handled quality control and preprocessing of the raw data. The analysis was restricted to productive rearrangements, with each unique CDR3 amino acid sequence defining a clonotype. Using the R package tcR, the researchers computed the Gini-Simpson index as their estimate of repertoire clonality. Gini indices were compared with Student's t test, and associations with tumor size change were assessed by Pearson correlation. Entries here come from immuneACCESS through TCRdb and include only in-frame sequences with V and J called. Some clones fail to appear in such tables; in the studies checked, an unresolved V gene covers under half of the shortfall, and the cause of the remainder is unknown. V, J and clone size are those of that table, while D and trimming were read from the DNA. This sample is represented by about 14,000 clones; 67% of them were singletons. The top ten clones comprise under 3.5% of the sample.

The sequence derives from a person aged 40 to 85 with oral cavity squamous cell carcinoma. Sequences were derived from PBMCs, sampled after nivolumab (anti-PD-1) treatment. Recombination joined TRBV4-1 with TRBJ1-2; the D gene is perhaps TRBD1, on 5 matching bases. Here the CDR3 is given as CASSQDARAGSSNLYGYTF. The DNA reads as follows: TGCGCCAGCAGCCAAGATGCGAGGGCAGGGTCTTCCAACCTCTATGGCTACACCTTC.